Detailed here is one T cell receptor beta chain. This clonotype was detected a few times. Its antigen target is currently unknown. Base qualities are not at hand, and no much larger clone is one base apart. The data belong to a study of blood T cells in healthy people across ages (dated by TCRdb to the mid-2010s). Notes on the research overall: In model experiments, template switching captured about one uniquely barcoded TCR beta cDNA molecule for every two T cells. Four age groups were formed from the donors: young (average approximately 17 years), middle-aged (approximately 42), aged (approximately 60) and long-lived (around 82). The study analyzed two additional independent replicas of 1 million unique cDNA reads from the same blood draw for two donors, one aged 18 to 29 and one aged 80 or older. Age-related changes in TCR beta repertoire diversity were measured in the study by deep sequencing normalized with unique cDNA molecular identifiers. To avoid experimental bias, donors of different ages were spread randomly across the sequencing lanes. Overall study results and their limits: As age increased, observed TCR beta diversity per million T cells dropped in a roughly linear way, and a significant reduction was already evident by age about 40. The percentage of naive T cells measured by flow cytometry correlated strongly with observed TCR beta diversity. Because donor CMV infection status was unknown, age-related changes in expanded clonotypes were potentially confounded. Conclusive comparison of naive and antigen-experienced compartments was prevented by the profiling of bulk unsorted PBMCs. Estimates of total diversity based on one million sequenced T cells were considered lower bounds and underestimates. Compared with the aged group, the long-lived group had more naive CD4+ T cells, fewer expanded clones and increased TCR diversity, a pattern suggesting age selection.

From the cysteine through the phenylalanine, the CDR3 covers 13 amino acids. Only the CDR3 DNA stays, 39 bases, in frame from base 1. CDR1 LGHNA and CDR2 YSLEER are derived from the germline V gene. V is shortened by 0 bases, J by 9 bases, and the region joining them spans 9 bases. The receptor library was made with 5' RACE. The run used an Illumina HiSeq 2500. A second roughly 7 to 12 cycle PCR used a sample-barcoded 5' primer and a J-beta primer mix. Each TCR beta cDNA molecule received a unique molecular identifier from a template-switch 5' adaptor carrying 12 random nucleotides. Each sample yielded at least 3 million CDR3-containing paired-end reads. All of the RNA was converted into first-strand cDNA using the Mint cDNA synthesis kit, with a TRBC-specific oligonucleotide serving as the primer. Following uracil-DNA glycosylase treatment, all cDNA underwent a first 18-cycle PCR with the universal primers M1SS and BC2_uni_R. From the authors' description of their analysis: Normalization of each sample was performed by random selection of 1 million high-quality reads, each carrying a distinct molecular identifier. Instead of being binned into consensus sequences, reads that shared molecular identifiers were thrown out. MiTCR, run with a Q25 quality threshold and the strictest error-elimination algorithm, handled CDR3 identification, clonotype clustering and error correction. A nonparametric unseen species model with Euler transformation was used to estimate lower-bound total TCR beta diversity. TCRdb's own reprocessing of the public reads used fastp at Q25 and MiXCR and kept productive beta chains. Each entry merges the rows of one CDR3 protein and shows their most common DNA and genes. TCRdb's processing, not the authors', yielded these V and J calls. A total of some 900,000 distinct CDR3 sequences appear in this sample, roughly 50% of them only once. The ten biggest clones cover roughly 13% of the sample.

The donors were 40 or so Caucasian individuals from Russia, aged roughly 6 to 90 years, who were systemically healthy. Around 9.9 milliliters of peripheral blood were collected from each donor into EDTA-treated Vacutainer tubes. Ficoll-Paque density-gradient centrifugation was used to isolate PBMCs, with at least 6.5 million per sample. Trizol reagent was used to extract total RNA from the PBMCs, yielding at least 5.5 micrograms per sample. For every donor, flow cytometry on a PBMC aliquot measured the percentage of naive CD45RAhigh/CD27high T cells. This TCR was recovered from a man under 40 in good health. The V gene is TRBV4-3 and the J gene is TRBJ2-4; the D gene is perhaps TRBD1, on 5 matching bases. Sequencing was done on a sample of blood. CDR3 sequence: CASSQDRGPIQYF. The sequence in DNA is TGCGCCAGCAGCCAAGATAGGGGTCCCATTCAGTACTTC.